This T cell receptor (beta chain) derives from a study of cytomegalovirus exposure and HLA in healthy donors. Whole-study findings and limits: A later analysis showed HLA-associated TCR beta chains outstripping equally common others in clonal expansion. Rarity held for most TCR sequences, but there were some public TCRs that occurred in many donors.

On this clone: What it binds is unknown.

The germline gives CDR1 MNHEY, CDR2 SMNVEV (reference sequence). The CDR3 is 19 amino acids. Trimming took off 4 bases at V and 3 bases at J, with 24 bases between the two ends. PCR was performed using 60 Vbeta and 13 Jbeta primers. Here immunoSEQ multiplex PCR was the method, and the copy in TCRdb shows in-frame clones only, minus some. The sample carries about 220,000 clones, about three quarters recorded once. The sample comprised PBMCs. This sequence was found in a male donor in good health and CMV-seronegative. The genes are TRBV27 and TRBJ1-4; D gene unclear. Here the CDR3 reads CASSSYREGLGNSNEKLFF. CDR3 DNA: TGTGCCAGCAGTTCGTATCGGGAGGGCCTGGGGAACTCTAATGAAAAACTGTTTTTT.